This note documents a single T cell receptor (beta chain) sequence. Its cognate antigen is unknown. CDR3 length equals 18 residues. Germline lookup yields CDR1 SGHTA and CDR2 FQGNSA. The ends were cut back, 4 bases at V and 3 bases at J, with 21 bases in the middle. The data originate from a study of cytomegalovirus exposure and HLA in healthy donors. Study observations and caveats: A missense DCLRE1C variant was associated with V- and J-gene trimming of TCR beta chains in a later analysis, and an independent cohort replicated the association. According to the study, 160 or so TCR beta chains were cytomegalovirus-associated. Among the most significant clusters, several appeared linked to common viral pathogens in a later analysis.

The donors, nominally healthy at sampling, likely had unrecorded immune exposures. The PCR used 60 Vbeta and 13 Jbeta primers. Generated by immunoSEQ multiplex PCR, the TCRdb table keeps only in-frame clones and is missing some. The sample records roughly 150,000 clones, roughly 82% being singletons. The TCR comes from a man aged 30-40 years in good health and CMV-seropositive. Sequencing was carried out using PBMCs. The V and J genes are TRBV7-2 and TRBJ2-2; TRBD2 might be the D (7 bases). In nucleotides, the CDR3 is TGTGCCAGCAGCTCAAGGGGGGGGGCAGGGGTGTACACCGGGGAGCTGTTTTTT. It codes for CASSSRGGAGVYTGELFF.